This T cell receptor (beta chain) was sequenced for a study of cytomegalovirus exposure and HLA in healthy donors. For the study at large: Among the roughly 400 donors who were genotyped, roughly 76% fell in the genetic ancestry cluster that is associated with self-reported Caucasian donors. General study results and limits: As confirmed in vitro, three CMV-associated chains were specific for CMV antigens. Reportedly, fewer N-insertions than the 666-donor mean appeared in an Asian-associated ancestry cluster in a later analysis.

Details on this clone: The antigen is undetermined.

Germline V gene lookup returns CDR1 MNHEY and CDR2 SMNVEV (reference sequence). CDR3 size: 13 residues. Deletions cut 6 bases from V and 3 bases from J, with 12 bases between. 60 Vbeta and 13 Jbeta primers were used in PCR. Sequencing used immunoSEQ multiplex PCR; TCRdb keeps in-frame clones, though not all of them. The sample has about 140,000 clones, roughly 78% seen once. The rearrangement uses TRBV27 and TRBJ2-7; weak D call: TRBD2 (6 bases). The sequenced sample was PBMCs. This TCR was recovered from a man aged 25-45 years in good health and CMV-seronegative. The CDR3 DNA sequence: TGTGCCAGCAGGGGGGACTGGGACTACGAGCAGTACTTC. It codes for CASRGDWDYEQYF.